Included here is one T cell receptor beta chain sequence, with context. This record comes from a study of shared clonotypes between healthy human individuals. Germline CDR1 reads SGHAT; CDR2 reads FQNNGV. V was clipped by 3 bases and J by 5 bases, with 12 bases between them. The CDR3 sequence is 14 residues long. The assay ran at deep level. Repertoires were generated with immunoSEQ multiplex PCR, while TCRdb's copy carries only in-frame clones and drops some. This table has hundreds of thousands of clones, roughly 96% appearing once. CD45RO-negative, CCR7-selected cells formed the naive CD8 fraction, which excluded terminally differentiated effector memory CD45RA+ cells.

Sample: naive CD8+ T cells sorted from blood. This chain links TRBV11-2 with TRBJ2-3; TRBD1 is a possible D gene (6 bases). The sequence was obtained from a man aged 30 to 39 in good health. For the CDR3, the DNA is TGTGCCAGCAGCTTCTCGCAGGGGTTAGATACGCAGTATTTT. This sequence encodes CASSFSQGLDTQYF. Full variable domain (outside the CDR3, taken from reference TRBV11-2 and TRBJ2-3): EAGVAQSPRYKIIEKRQSVAFWCNPISGHATLYWYQQILGQGPKLLIQFQNNGVVDDSQLPKDRFSAERLKGVDSTLKIQPAKLEDSAVYLCASSFSQGLDTQYFGPGTRLTVL.